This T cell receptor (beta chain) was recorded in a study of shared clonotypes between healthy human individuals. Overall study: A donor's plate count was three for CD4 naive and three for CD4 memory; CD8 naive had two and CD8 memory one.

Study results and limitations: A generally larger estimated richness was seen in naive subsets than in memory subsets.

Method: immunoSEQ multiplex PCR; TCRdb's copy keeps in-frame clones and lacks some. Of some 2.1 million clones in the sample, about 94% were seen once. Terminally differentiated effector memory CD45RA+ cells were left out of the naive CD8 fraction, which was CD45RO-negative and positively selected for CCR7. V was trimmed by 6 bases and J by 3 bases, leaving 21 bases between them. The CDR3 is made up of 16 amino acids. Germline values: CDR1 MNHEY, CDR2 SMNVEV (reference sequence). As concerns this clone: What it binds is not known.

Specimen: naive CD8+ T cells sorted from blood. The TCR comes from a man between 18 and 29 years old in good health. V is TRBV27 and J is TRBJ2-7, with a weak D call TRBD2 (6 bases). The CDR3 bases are TGTGCCAGCAGCCAGGTCGGAGTTGGGGGGAGCTACGAGCAGTACTTC. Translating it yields CASSQVGVGGSYEQYF.